This T cell receptor beta chain is drawn from a study of T-cell reconstitution after alpha-beta-depleted transplantation in children listed by TCRdb under 2016. Study-level background: The study quantitatively tracked T-cell immune reconstitution after TCRalphabeta/CD19-depleted allogeneic hematopoietic cell transplantation in children using TCR repertoire profiling.

The library was produced with PCR. The sequencer was an Illumina HiSeq 2500. TCR library preparation used molecular barcoding, with unique molecular identifiers applied to normalize quantification of the TCRbeta repertoire. TCRdb itself trimmed the public reads at Q25 with fastp, ran MiXCR and retained productive beta chains. For every CDR3 protein sequence, its rows merge into one entry that carries the most common genes and DNA. Within this sample are 450,000 to 600,000 distinct CDR3 sequences, with about 31% of them counted one time only. Approximately 2.3% of the sample lies in the top ten. The CDR3 goes from the cysteine to the phenylalanine over 13 residues. The retained sequence is limited to the CDR3, 39 bases, with the frame set at the first base. Trimming costs V 3 bases and J 10 bases, and their ends lie 12 bases apart. Per the germline V gene, MNHNS is the CDR1 and SASEGT is the CDR2. With regard to this clonotype: Its antigen is unknown. No much larger clone is present one base from it, and per-base qualities are unavailable.

The source material was PBMCs from the stem cell graft donor, sampled from the stem cell graft. This receptor was identified in a human donor who donated a stem cell graft to a child with aplastic anemia. This chain is built from TRBV6-1 and TRBJ2-2; the D gene is not confidently resolved. The nucleotide sequence reads TGTGCCAGCAGTGAGGCGGTATTATTGGAGCTGTTTTTT. Its product reads: CASSEAVLLELFF.